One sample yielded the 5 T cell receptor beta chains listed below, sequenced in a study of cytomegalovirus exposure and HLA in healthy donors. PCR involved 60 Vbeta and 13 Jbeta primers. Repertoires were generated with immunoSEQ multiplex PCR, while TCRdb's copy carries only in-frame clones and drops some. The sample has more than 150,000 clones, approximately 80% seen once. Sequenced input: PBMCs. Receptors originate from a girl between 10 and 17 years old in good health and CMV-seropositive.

CDR3 region: CASSPANKGALNTEAFF. CDR3 coding DNA: TGTGCCAGCAGTCCCGCAAACAAGGGGGCTCTGAACACTGAAGCTTTCTTT. The chain carries TRBV27 and TRBJ1-1; 7 bases align to TRBD1. The CDR3 is 17 amino acids. V lost 5 bases, J lost 0 bases, and 12 bases stayed unmatched. The V gene's germline CDR1 is MNHEY and CDR2 SMNVEV (reference sequence).

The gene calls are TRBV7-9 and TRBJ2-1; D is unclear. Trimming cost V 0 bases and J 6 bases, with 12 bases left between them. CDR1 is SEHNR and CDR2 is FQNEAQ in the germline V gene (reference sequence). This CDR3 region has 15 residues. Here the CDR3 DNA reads TGTGCCAGCAGCTTAGCGCTCAGTAGCAGCAATGAGCAGTTCTTC. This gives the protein CASSLALSSSNEQFF.

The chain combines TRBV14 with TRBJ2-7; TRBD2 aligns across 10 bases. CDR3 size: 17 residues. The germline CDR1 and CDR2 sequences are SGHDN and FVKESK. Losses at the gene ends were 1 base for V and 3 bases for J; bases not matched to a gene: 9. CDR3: CASSQGLAGAGVYEQYF. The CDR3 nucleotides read TGTGCCAGCAGCCAAGGCCTAGCGGGAGCGGGGGTCTACGAGCAGTACTTC. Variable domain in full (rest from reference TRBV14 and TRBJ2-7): EAGVTQFPSHSVIEKGQTVTLRCDPISGHDNLYWYRRVMGKEIKFLLHFVKESKQDESGMPNNRFLAERTGGTYSTLKVQPAELEDSGVYFCASSQGLAGAGVYEQYFGPGTRLTVT.

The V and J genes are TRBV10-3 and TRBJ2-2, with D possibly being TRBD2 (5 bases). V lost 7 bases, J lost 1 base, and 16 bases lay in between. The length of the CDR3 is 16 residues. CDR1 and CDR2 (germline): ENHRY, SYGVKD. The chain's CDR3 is CAITPRLAGNTGELFF. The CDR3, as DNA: TGTGCCATCACCCCCCGGCTCGCGGGGAACACCGGGGAGCTGTTTTTT.

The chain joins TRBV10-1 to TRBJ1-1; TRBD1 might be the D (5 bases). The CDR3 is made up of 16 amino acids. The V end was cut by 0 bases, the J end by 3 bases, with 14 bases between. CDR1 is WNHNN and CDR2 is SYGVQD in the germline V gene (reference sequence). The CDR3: CASSESLAREDTEAFF. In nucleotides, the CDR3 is TGCGCCAGCAGTGAGTCATTGGCCAGGGAGGACACTGAAGCTTTCTTT.